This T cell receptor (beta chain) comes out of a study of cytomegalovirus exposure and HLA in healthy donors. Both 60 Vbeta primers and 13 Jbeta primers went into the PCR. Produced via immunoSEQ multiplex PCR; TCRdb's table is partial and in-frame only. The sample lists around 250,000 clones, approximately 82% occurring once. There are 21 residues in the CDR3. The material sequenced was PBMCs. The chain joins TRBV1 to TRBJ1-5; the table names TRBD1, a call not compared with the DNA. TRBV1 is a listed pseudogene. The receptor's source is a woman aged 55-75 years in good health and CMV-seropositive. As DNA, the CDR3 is TGCACCAGCAGCCAAGATAAGTTTTTGACAGGGATCGTCGGCTCCAATCAGCCCCAGCATTTT. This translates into CTSSQDKFLTGIVGSNQPQHF.